This TCR beta chain was captured by sequencing in a study of T cell responses to AZD1222 COVID-19 vaccine. Study conclusions and caveats: Donors were chiefly white British, with a greater number of females, and clonal diversity was perhaps underestimated.

Some clones are missing from TCRdb's copy, which holds only in-frame ones; the method was immunoSEQ multiplex PCR. The sample yields about 110,000 clones, roughly 88% seen once. This clone appeared once. Antigen specificity is unknown. The CDR3 consists of 13 residues. V lost 0 bases and J lost 4, with 7 bases in between. Germline assignment: CDR1 SGHRS and CDR2 YFSETQ. Sequenced here: peripheral blood, sampled on day 0 of AZD1222 vaccination. V gene TRBV5-1 combines with J gene TRBJ1-1; no firm D call. The sequence was collected from an adult in good health. The CDR3 is CASSLGGSTEAFF. In DNA form, the CDR3 reads TGCGCCAGCAGCTTGGGAGGGTCCACTGAAGCTTTCTTT.